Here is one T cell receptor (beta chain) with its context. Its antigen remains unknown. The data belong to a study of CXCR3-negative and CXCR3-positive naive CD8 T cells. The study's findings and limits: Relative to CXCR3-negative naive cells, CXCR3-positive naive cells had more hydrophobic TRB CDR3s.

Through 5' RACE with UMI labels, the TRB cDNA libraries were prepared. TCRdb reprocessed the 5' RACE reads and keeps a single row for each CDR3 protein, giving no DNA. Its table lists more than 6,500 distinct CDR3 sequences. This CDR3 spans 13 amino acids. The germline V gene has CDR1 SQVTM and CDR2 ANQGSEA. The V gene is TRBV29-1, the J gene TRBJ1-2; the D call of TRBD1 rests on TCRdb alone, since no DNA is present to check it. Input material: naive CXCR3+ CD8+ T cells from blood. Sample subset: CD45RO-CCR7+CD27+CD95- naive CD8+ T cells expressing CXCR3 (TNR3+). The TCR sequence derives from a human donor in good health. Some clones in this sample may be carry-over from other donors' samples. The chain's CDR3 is CSALGQGGYGYTF.